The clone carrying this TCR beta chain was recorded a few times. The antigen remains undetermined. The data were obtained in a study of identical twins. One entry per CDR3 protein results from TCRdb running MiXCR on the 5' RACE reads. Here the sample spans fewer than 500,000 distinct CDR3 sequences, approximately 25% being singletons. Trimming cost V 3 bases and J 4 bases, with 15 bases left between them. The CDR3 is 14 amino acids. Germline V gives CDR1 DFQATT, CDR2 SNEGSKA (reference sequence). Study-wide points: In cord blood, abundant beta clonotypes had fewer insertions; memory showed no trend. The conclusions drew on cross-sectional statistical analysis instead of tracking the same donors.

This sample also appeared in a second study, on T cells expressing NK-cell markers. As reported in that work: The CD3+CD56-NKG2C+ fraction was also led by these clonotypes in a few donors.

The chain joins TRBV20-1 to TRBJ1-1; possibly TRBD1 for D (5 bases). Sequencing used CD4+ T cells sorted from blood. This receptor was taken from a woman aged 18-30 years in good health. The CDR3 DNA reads TGCAGTGCTAGGAAAGGGGCCTTAATCACTGAAGCTTTCTTT. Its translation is CSARKGALITEAFF.